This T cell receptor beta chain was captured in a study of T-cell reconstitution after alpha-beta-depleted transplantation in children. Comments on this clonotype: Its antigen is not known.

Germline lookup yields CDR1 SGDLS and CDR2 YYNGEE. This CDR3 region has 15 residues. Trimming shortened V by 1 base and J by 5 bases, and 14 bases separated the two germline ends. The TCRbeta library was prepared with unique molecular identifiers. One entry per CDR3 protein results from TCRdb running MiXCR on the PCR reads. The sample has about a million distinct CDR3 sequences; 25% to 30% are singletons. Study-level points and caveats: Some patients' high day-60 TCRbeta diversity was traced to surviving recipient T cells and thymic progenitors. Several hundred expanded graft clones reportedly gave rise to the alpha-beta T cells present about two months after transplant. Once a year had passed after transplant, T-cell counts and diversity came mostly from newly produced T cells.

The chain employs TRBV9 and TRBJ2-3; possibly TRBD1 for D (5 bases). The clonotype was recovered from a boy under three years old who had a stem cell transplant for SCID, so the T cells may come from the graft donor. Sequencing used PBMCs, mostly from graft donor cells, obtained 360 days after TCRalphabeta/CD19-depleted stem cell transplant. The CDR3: CASSVTLRGEDTQYF. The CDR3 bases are TGTGCCAGCAGCGTAACCCTTAGGGGTGAAGATACGCAGTATTTT.